Listed here are 20 T cell receptor beta chains from one sample, sequenced in a study of blood T cell repertoires in COVID-19. Produced via immunoSEQ multiplex PCR; TCRdb's table is partial and in-frame only. Here the sample spans 55,000 to 85,000 clones, 81% being singletons. The sequenced material came from peripheral blood. The receptors come from a woman in her 70s with acute or convalescent COVID-19.

The chain employs TRBV6-4 and TRBJ2-1, with TRBD2 matching 12 bases. In germline, CDR1 is MRHNA, CDR2 SNTAGT. The junction had 10 bases not matched to a gene; V was cut back by 4 bases and J by 9 bases. This CDR3 spans 16 amino acids. DNA of the CDR3: TGTGCCAGCAGTGCCCAACCGACTAGCGGGAGAACTGAGCAGTTCTTC. This gives the protein CASSAQPTSGRTEQFF.

The chain links TRBV5-5 to TRBJ2-1; TRBD2 agrees at 7 bases. Trimming took 4 bases from V and 1 from J; bases not matched to a gene: 20. CDR3 length equals 20 residues. CDR1 and CDR2 (germline): SGHKS, YYEKEE (reference sequence). The CDR3 region is CASSNNPGGGYPQSYNEQFF. The CDR3 bases are TGTGCCAGCAGCAATAACCCTGGGGGGGGGTACCCCCAATCCTACAATGAGCAGTTCTTC.

V and J are TRBV28 and TRBJ2-7, with TRBD2 matching over 8 bases. The CDR3 loop spans 15 amino acids. Looked up from germline, CDR1 is MDHEN and CDR2 is SYDVKM. Trimming cost V 4 bases and J 6 bases; bases outside gene matches: 11. CDR3 DNA: TGTGCCAGCAGTTCCTCCGGGACTAGTAAGGTCGAGCAGTACTTC. Its protein is CASSSSGTSKVEQYF.

In this sample, this clone turned up once. The rearrangement links TRBV5-1 to TRBJ2-3; 13 bases match TRBD2. Trimming cost V 5 bases and J 2 bases; bases outside gene matches: 5. Germline values: CDR1 SGHRS, CDR2 YFSETQ. This CDR3 comprises 16 residues. DNA of the CDR3: TGCGCCAGCAGACCCGGGACTAGCGGGGACACAGATACGCAGTATTTT. Translation: CASRPGTSGDTDTQYF.

The rearrangement links TRBV5-4 to TRBJ1-1; possibly TRBD1 for D (5 bases). The CDR3 extends over 13 amino acids. Trimming removed 2 bases at V and 6 bases at J, with 11 bases between. In germline, CDR1 is SGHNT, CDR2 YYREEE (reference sequence). The CDR3 sequence is CASSFPAGPEAFF. DNA of the CDR3: TGTGCCAGCAGCTTCCCGGCAGGGCCTGAAGCTTTCTTT. Full variable domain (outside the CDR3, taken from reference TRBV5-4 and TRBJ1-1): ETGVTQSPTHLIKTRGQQVTLRCSSQSGHNTVSWYQQALGQGPQFIFQYYREEENGRGNFPPRFSGLQFPNYSSELNVNALELDDSALYLCASSFPAGPEAFFGQGTRLTVV.

Only one count was recorded for this clone. This chain joins TRBV19 and TRBJ1-5, with no clear D. In germline, CDR1 is LNHDA, CDR2 SQIVND (reference sequence). V dropped 3 bases and J dropped 7 bases, with 13 bases sitting between them. The CDR3 is made up of 14 amino acids. The CDR3 bases are TGTGCCAGTAGTATTACGCCTTCCGGGCAGCCCCAGCATTTT. Translation: CASSITPSGQPQHF.

V gene TRBV5-5 combines with J gene TRBJ2-1; D might be TRBD1 (5 bases). Germline lookup yields CDR1 SGHKS and CDR2 YYEKEE (reference sequence). Trimming took 5 bases from V and 0 from J, leaving 12 bases between them. The CDR3 length is 15 residues. CDR3 nucleotides: TGTGCCAGCAGGCAGGGCCTAGACTCCTACAATGAGCAGTTCTTC. It yields the protein CASRQGLDSYNEQFF.

This clone was counted between two and nine times. The V gene is TRBV4-2, the J gene TRBJ2-5; 8 bases agree with TRBD2. V dropped 1 base and J dropped 3; count of bases not matched to a gene: 7. This CDR3 spans 16 amino acids. Germline assignment: CDR1 LGHNA and CDR2 YNFKEQ. The CDR3 nucleotides read TGTGCCAGCAGCCAAGGGACCGGGACTAGGGAAGAGACCCAGTACTTC. This encodes CASSQGTGTREETQYF.

The chain recombines TRBV4-2 with TRBJ1-5; D remains ambiguous. Trimming shortened V by 0 bases and J by 8 bases, and 11 bases separated the two germline ends. This CDR3 is 14 amino acids long. Germline CDR1 reads LGHNA; CDR2 reads YNFKEQ. The CDR3 here is CASSQEGSRKPQHF. The DNA for the CDR3 is TGTGCCAGCAGCCAAGAGGGCAGCCGAAAGCCCCAGCATTTT.

The chain recombines TRBV5-1 with TRBJ2-3, with D uncertain. CDR1 and CDR2 (germline): SGHRS, YFSETQ. Deletions cut 5 bases from V and 0 bases from J, with 4 bases between. The CDR3 sequence is 12 residues long. The CDR3 sequence: CASRTSTDTQYF. The CDR3, as DNA: TGCGCCAGCAGAACTAGCACAGATACGCAGTATTTT. The whole variable domain, remainder taken from reference TRBV5-1 and TRBJ2-3, is KAGVTQTPRYLIKTRGQQVTLSCSPISGHRSVSWYQQTPGQGLQFLFEYFSETQRNKGNFPGRFSGRQFSNSRSEMNVSTLELGDSALYLCASRTSTDTQYFGPGTRLTVL.

V and J are TRBV28 and TRBJ2-3; D might be TRBD2 (5 bases). CDR1 is MDHEN, CDR2 SYDVKM, per germline. The CDR3 is made up of 15 amino acids. Trimming cost V 5 bases and J 1 base, with 13 bases left between them. This CDR3 reads CASSKPGIRTDTQYF. Here the CDR3 DNA reads TGTGCCAGCAGTAAGCCGGGGATTCGCACAGATACGCAGTATTTT.

This chain joins TRBV11-2 and TRBJ2-5, with 9 bases fitting TRBD1. The CDR3 covers 16 residues. Germline CDR1 SGHAT, CDR2 FQNNGV. Trimming took 5 bases from V and 5 from J; bases not matched to a gene: 12. CDR3 DNA sequence: TGTGCCAGCAGCGGACCGGGACAGGGAGGTTGGGAGACCCAGTACTTC. Its translation is CASSGPGQGGWETQYF.

The V call is TRBV9, the J call TRBJ2-2; perhaps TRBD1 as D (6 bases). V lost 4 bases, J lost 1 base, and 11 bases lay in between. The V gene's germline CDR1 is SGDLS and CDR2 YYNGEE. The CDR3 contains 15 residues. Here the CDR3 reads CASSPRTVNTGELFF. In DNA form, the CDR3 reads TGTGCCAGCAGCCCCCGGACAGTGAACACCGGGGAGCTGTTTTTT.

This clone was detected once. The J gene is TRBJ1-4, the V gene TRBV28; D not resolved. The V end lost 6 bases, the J end lost 4 bases, and 6 bases lay between the germline ends. The CDR3 has 12 residues. The V gene's germline CDR1 is MDHEN and CDR2 SYDVKM. The CDR3: CASRPVNEKLFF. DNA for the CDR3: TGTGCCAGCAGGCCAGTTAATGAAAAACTGTTTTTT.

The chain links TRBV7-8 to TRBJ2-7, with 11 bases identical to TRBD2. Germline-derived CDR1 and CDR2 are SGHVS and FQNEAQ. The V segment lost 1 base and the J segment 0 bases; nucleotides outside the gene matches: 2. The CDR3 extends over 16 amino acids. The CDR3 loop reads CASSLELAGVSYEQYF. In DNA form, the CDR3 reads TGTGCCAGCAGCTTAGAACTAGCGGGAGTCTCCTACGAGCAGTACTTC.

The chain uses TRBV6-6 and TRBJ1-1; D is ambiguous. Per the germline V gene, CDR1 is MNHNY and CDR2 is SVGAGI (reference sequence). The CDR3 consists of 14 residues. V dropped 0 bases and J dropped 4 bases, with 9 bases sitting between them. The CDR3 DNA sequence: TGTGCCAGCAGTTACTCTGGGGAGAGCACTGAAGCTTTCTTT. Its translation: CASSYSGESTEAFF.

V and J are TRBV7-7 and TRBJ2-1, with 10 bases matching TRBD2. Trimming at V came to 5 bases and at J to 9 bases, leaving 13 bases not matched to a gene. The CDR3 consists of 16 residues. The germline V gene encodes CDR1 SSHAT and CDR2 FNYEAQ (reference sequence). The DNA of the CDR3 is TGTGCCAGCAGCAAAGAATCTAGCGGGGGTCGGAGTGAGCAGTTCTTC. Its translation: CASSKESSGGRSEQFF.

This chain connects TRBV30 to TRBJ1-2, with 9 bases identical to TRBD1. CDR1 GTSNPN and CDR2 SVGIG come from the germline V gene (reference sequence). This CDR3 has 14 amino acids. V dropped 3 bases and J dropped 8; count of bases not matched to a gene: 10. CDR3 sequence (DNA): TGTGCCTGGAGGGGACAGGGAAGGGACTGGGGCTACACCTTC. This codes for CAWRGQGRDWGYTF.

The table lists this clone with a few counts. The chain joins TRBV30 to TRBJ2-1; D remains ambiguous. Trimming cost V 2 bases and J 0 bases, with 8 bases left between them. Germline lookup yields CDR1 GTSNPN and CDR2 SVGIG (reference sequence). The CDR3 totals 14 residues. CDR3 protein: CAWSRRSSYNEQFF. The CDR3 nucleotides are TGTGCCTGGAGTCGCCGCAGCTCCTACAATGAGCAGTTCTTC.

The chain couples TRBV6-6 to TRBJ2-7, with D maybe TRBD2 (5 bases). Germline V CDR1 and CDR2: MNHNY, SVGAGI (reference sequence). The CDR3 spans 15 residues. V was shortened by 2 bases and J by 5 bases, with 16 bases between the two germline ends. Here the CDR3 reads CASSYAVGETNEQYF. The DNA for the CDR3 is TGTGCCAGCAGTTACGCAGTGGGAGAGACCAACGAGCAGTACTTC.